This T cell receptor (beta chain) was observed in a study of cytomegalovirus exposure and HLA in healthy donors. Study findings and constraints: One later analysis, an examination of the roughly 110 validation repertoires, found that first-cohort TCR clusters tended to co-occur in them. Many donors shared some public TCRs, even though most TCR sequences were rare.

Worth noting for this clone: The target antigen is unknown.

CDR1 is SGHNT and CDR2 is YENEEA in the germline V gene. V was shortened by 0 bases and J by 11 bases, with 17 bases between the two germline ends. There are 15 residues in the CDR3. Repertoires were generated with immunoSEQ multiplex PCR, while TCRdb's copy carries only in-frame clones and drops some. The sample yields roughly 150,000 clones, just under 85% seen once. V is TRBV11-3 and J is TRBJ2-1, with D maybe TRBD2 (6 bases). The TCR sequence derives from a man under 40 in good health and CMV-seropositive. The sequenced material came from PBMCs. The CDR3 is CASSLDSRGRGKQFF. The DNA for the CDR3 is TGTGCCAGCAGCTTAGATTCGAGGGGCCGGGGGAAGCAGTTCTTC.